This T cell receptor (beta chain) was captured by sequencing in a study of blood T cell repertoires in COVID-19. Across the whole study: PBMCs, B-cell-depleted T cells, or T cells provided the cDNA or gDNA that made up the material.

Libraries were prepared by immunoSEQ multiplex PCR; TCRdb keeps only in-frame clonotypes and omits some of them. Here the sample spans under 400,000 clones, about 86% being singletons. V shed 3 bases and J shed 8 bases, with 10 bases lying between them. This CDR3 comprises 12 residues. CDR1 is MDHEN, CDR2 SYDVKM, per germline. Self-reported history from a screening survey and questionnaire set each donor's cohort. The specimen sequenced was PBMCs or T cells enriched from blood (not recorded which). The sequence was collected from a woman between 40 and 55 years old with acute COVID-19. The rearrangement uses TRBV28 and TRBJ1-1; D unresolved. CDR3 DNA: TGTGCCAGCAGTTTGGCCAGGATGGAAGCTTTCTTT. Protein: CASSLARMEAFF.